This is a list of T cell receptor beta chains from one sample in a study of blood T cells in healthy people across ages. TCRdb independently ran MiXCR on the 5' RACE reads; one entry per CDR3 protein. The sample lists about 750,000 distinct CDR3 sequences, about 55% occurring once. Material for sequencing was blood. These receptors all come from a man aged 80 or over in good health. CDR3s include the opening cysteine and the closing phenylalanine or tryptophan. Each record gives: V gene, clone size, J gene, D gene, CDR3 DNA, CDR3 protein. D genes are given only for firm matches. For some rows the clone size is stated as once, few or many, or as a class when expanded; others skip it.

TRBV12-3/TRBV12-4,few,TRBJ2-4,NA,TGTGCCAGCAGCCCGGGGCGGGTACTAGCCAAAAACATTCAGTACTTC,CASSPGRVLAKNIQYF
TRBV20-1,once,TRBJ2-3,TRBD2,TGCAGTGCTAGAGATGGGCTAGCGGGGATCCACAGATACGCGTATTTT,CSARDGLAGIHRYAYF
TRBV20-1,NA,TRBJ2-3,NA,TGCAGTGCTAAATTGCAGGGAGGAGATACGCAGTATTTT,CSAKLQGGDTQYF
TRBV28,NA,TRBJ2-2,NA,TGTGCCAGCAGTTCCGGGGGAATGAACACCGGGGAGCTGTTTTTT,CASSSGGMNTGELFF
TRBV24-1,NA,TRBJ2-1,NA,TGTGCCACCAGTGGCCCCCCCTACAATGAGCAGTTCTTC,CATSGPPYNEQFF
TRBV5-4,once,TRBJ2-5,TRBD1,TGTGCCAGCAGCCCGGACAGGTCGGCCCAGTACTTC,CASSPDRSAQYF
TRBV6-1,NA,TRBJ2-1,NA,TGTGCCAGCAGTGAAATAGGGTGGAATGAGCAGTTCTTC,CASSEIGWNEQFF
TRBV11-2,once,TRBJ2-7,NA,TGTGCCAGCAGCCCGCCGGGCATCGAGCAGTACTTC,CASSPPGIEQYF
TRBV10-3,NA,TRBJ1-6,NA,TGTGCCATCAGGGACAGTACCAATTCACCCCTCCACTTT,CAIRDSTNSPLHF
TRBV7-2,few,TRBJ2-7,TRBD1,TGTGCCAGCAGCTACTGGACAGGGGCCTACGAGCAGTACTTC,CASSYWTGAYEQYF
TRBV5-8,NA,TRBJ2-6,NA,TGTGCCAGCAGGGTGACTGGGGCCAACGTCCTGACTTTC,CASRVTGANVLTF
TRBV10-3,NA,TRBJ1-1,TRBD1,TGTGCCATCAGTGAGCCCCAGAGGGGGCCCACTGAAGCTTTCTTT,CAISEPQRGPTEAFF
TRBV2,once,TRBJ2-1,TRBD2,TGTGCCAGCAGTGAAGGGGGTCGGGGAGGGGCCGGCAATGAGCAGTTCTTC,CASSEGGRGGAGNEQFF
TRBV12-3/TRBV12-4,few,TRBJ2-6,NA,TGTGCCAGCAGCCTCGATACAAGAACAGGGGCCAACGTCCTGACTTTC,CASSLDTRTGANVLTF
TRBV6-5,few,TRBJ1-2,NA,TGTGCCAGCAGCTCCGGACAGACGCAATATGGCTACACCTTC,CASSSGQTQYGYTF
TRBV12-3/TRBV12-4,NA,TRBJ1-3,NA,TGTGCCAGCAGTTTAGCCCGGGACGGCACGTCTGGAAACACCATATATTTT,CASSLARDGTSGNTIYF
TRBV7-2,once,TRBJ1-1,TRBD1,TGTGCCAGCAGCTTAGTGGGACAGGCGGCTGAAGCTTTCTTT,CASSLVGQAAEAFF
TRBV20-1,NA,TRBJ2-1,TRBD2,TGCAGTGCTCAACTAGCGGGAGGCTTGAGTGAGCAGTTCTTC,CSAQLAGGLSEQFF
TRBV5-1,few,TRBJ2-7,NA,TGCGCCAGCAGCTTGGAACCTACAGTCGAGCAGTACTTC,CASSLEPTVEQYF
TRBV2,NA,TRBJ2-2,NA,TGTGCCAGCAGGGGTGCGGCGAACACCGGGGAGCTGTTTTTT,CASRGAANTGELFF
TRBV20-1,NA,TRBJ2-7,NA,TGCAGTGCTAGCCCTGTCGGTAATCCCTACGAGCAGTACTTC,CSASPVGNPYEQYF
TRBV28,NA,TRBJ2-7,NA,TGTGCCAGCAGTTTAGCGACAGGCCAGGCCTACGAGCAGTACTTC,CASSLATGQAYEQYF
TRBV15,NA,TRBJ2-1,NA,TGTGCCACCAGCAGAGTGGGCGTGGGGACTTCCTACAATGAGCAGTTCTTC,CATSRVGVGTSYNEQFF
TRBV19,NA,TRBJ2-3,TRBD1,TGTGCCAGTAGTATAGGGACAGGGGAAGATACGCAGTATTTT,CASSIGTGEDTQYF
TRBV20-1,NA,TRBJ2-1,NA,TGCAGTGCTAGAGATCAAGGCCTGCCCCGTTACAATGAGCAGTTCTTC,CSARDQGLPRYNEQFF
TRBV25-1,NA,TRBJ2-3,NA,TGTGCCAGCAGTGTGTTGGATACGCAGTATTTT,CASSVLDTQYF
TRBV9,few,TRBJ2-1,NA,TGTGCCAGCGGGAGTAAGGTCAATGAGCAGTTCTTC,CASGSKVNEQFF
TRBV4-2,NA,TRBJ2-7,NA,TGTGCCAGCAGCCTTACGCACAGCCCGGTTTACGAGCAGTACTTC,CASSLTHSPVYEQYF
TRBV5-1,NA,TRBJ1-6,NA,TGCGCCAGCAGCTTGGAAGTAGCAGGGAATTCACCCCTCCACTTT,CASSLEVAGNSPLHF
TRBV12-3/TRBV12-4,NA,TRBJ2-3,NA,TGTGCCAGCAGTTGCCGGCAGCGCACAGATACGCAGTATTTT,CASSCRQRTDTQYF
TRBV7-9,NA,TRBJ2-5,TRBD2,TGTGCCAGCAGCGGCGAAAAAGGGACTATCCAAGAGACCCAGTACTTC,CASSGEKGTIQETQYF
TRBV21-1,NA,TRBJ2-3,NA,TGTGGACAACACACAGATACGCAGTATTTT,CGQHTDTQYF
TRBV27,NA,TRBJ2-7,TRBD1,TGTGCCAGCAGTTTATCTAGACAGGGGGCGCGGAACGAGCAGTACTTC,CASSLSRQGARNEQYF
TRBV6-1,NA,TRBJ1-2,NA,TGTGCCAGCAGTGAAGCGCGGGGCAGGGTGGGCCTCTATGGCCACACCTTC,CASSEARGRVGLYGHTF
TRBV3-1,once,TRBJ1-1,NA,TGTGCCAGCAGCCAAGTGCACACCGAAGCTTTCTTT,CASSQVHTEAFF
TRBV5-1,NA,TRBJ1-4,NA,TGCGCCAGCAAAGACCCGGGCCAGGGAAATGAAAAACTGTTTTTT,CASKDPGQGNEKLFF
TRBV7-9,NA,TRBJ2-6,NA,TGTGCCAGCAGCTTTCGAGGCTCTGGGGCCGACGTCCTGACTTTC,CASSFRGSGADVLTF
TRBV20-1,NA,TRBJ1-4,NA,TGCAGTGCTAGAGCGGGGGAGGAGGCTGAAAAACTGTTTTTT,CSARAGEEAEKLFF
TRBV7-8,few,TRBJ2-7,TRBD1,TGTGCCAGCAGCGCGACAGGGGGGCACGAGCAGTACTTC,CASSATGGHEQYF
TRBV7-9,NA,TRBJ2-1,NA,TGTGCCAGCAGCTTAGTTACAGGGCAGTTCTTC,CASSLVTGQFF
TRBV10-3,NA,TRBJ2-7,NA,TGTGCCATCAGTGAGTCTAAGGGACTGGGTTTTGGCGAGCAGTACTTC,CAISESKGLGFGEQYF
TRBV27,few,TRBJ2-7,NA,TGTGCCAGCAGTTTGATAGCGGCACCCTACGAGCAGTACTTC,CASSLIAAPYEQYF
TRBV29-1,NA,TRBJ1-1,TRBD1,TGCAGCGGACAGGGCCGCATGAACACTGAAGCTTTCTTT,CSGQGRMNTEAFF
TRBV28,NA,TRBJ1-6,TRBD1,TGTGCCAGCAGGCCTACGCGGGGACAGGGAAGGGTCCTCCACTTT,CASRPTRGQGRVLHF
TRBV6-1,few,TRBJ2-1,TRBD2,TGTGCCAGCAGCCTCATAGCGGGACCCAACAATGAGCAGTTCTTC,CASSLIAGPNNEQFF
TRBV10-1,NA,TRBJ2-7,NA,TGCGCCAGCAGTTGGAAGCAGTACTTC,CASSWKQYF
TRBV10-3,NA,TRBJ2-5,NA,TGTGCCATCAGTGAGTTGGAAGCGATCCAAGAGACCCAGTACTTC,CAISELEAIQETQYF
TRBV10-1,NA,TRBJ2-1,NA,TGCGCCAGCAGCGACCCAGGGTCTGGGGAGCTGTTCTTC,CASSDPGSGELFF
TRBV24-1,NA,TRBJ2-1,TRBD2,TGTGCCACCAGTAACCCACTAGCGGGAGGGTCCTACAATGAGCAGTTCTTC,CATSNPLAGGSYNEQFF
TRBV10-3,few,TRBJ2-5,NA,TGTGCCGCACGGGGCAGCCAAGAGACCCAGTACTTC,CAARGSQETQYF
TRBV24-1,NA,TRBJ2-5,TRBD1,TGTGCCACAGGTTTGACAGGGGTTGGCGAGGAGACCCAGTACTTC,CATGLTGVGEETQYF
TRBV20-1,once,TRBJ2-1,TRBD2,TGCAGTGCTACTCGGACTAGCGGGAGGGCCGTAGATGAGCAGTTCTTC,CSATRTSGRAVDEQFF
TRBV5-1,few,TRBJ2-7,TRBD2,TGCGCCAGCAGCTTGACTAGCGCCTCCTACGAGCAGTACTTC,CASSLTSASYEQYF
TRBV7-2,NA,TRBJ2-1,TRBD2,TGTGCCAGCAGCTTAGGGCTTCTAGCGGGGGGTGAGCAGTTCTTC,CASSLGLLAGGEQFF
TRBV7-2,NA,TRBJ2-1,TRBD2,TGTGCCAGCAGCGACCCGGGGGGGCCTCGGTGGAATGAGCAGTTCTTC,CASSDPGGPRWNEQFF